This note documents a single TCR beta chain sequence. The antigen is not known. The record originates from a study of graft-versus-host responses after intestinal transplantation. For the study at large: Recipients uniformly received anti-thymocyte globulin induction, followed by tacrolimus and steroids for roughly 3 years.

Here immunoSEQ multiplex PCR was the method, and the copy in TCRdb shows in-frame clones only, minus some. The sample lists around 110,000 clones, 90% occurring once. Trimming left V 6 bases short and J 0 bases short, with 8 bases between. The CDR3 runs to 13 residues. CDR1 is ENHRY, CDR2 SYGVKD, per germline. This sequence joins TRBV10-3 and TRBJ1-1; D remains unclear. The receptor comes from a human donor who received an intestinal transplant. The sample here was unstimulated CD4+ T cells sorted from spleen or lymph node cells, taken before intestinal transplant. The CDR3 sequence: CAIRQSLNTEAFF. Written as DNA, the CDR3 is TGTGCCATCAGACAGAGCCTGAACACTGAAGCTTTCTTT.